These 15 T cell receptor beta chains share one sample of origin, sequenced in a study of T cells in Graves' hyperthyroidism and ophthalmopathy. Amplification targeted TCR beta CDR3 regions from RNA transcripts. A first-round RT-PCR of the TCR CDR3 used the HTBI primer set. From the multiplex PCR reads, TCRdb called clonotypes with MiXCR, one entry per CDR3 protein. The sample carries nearly 750,000 distinct CDR3 sequences, under 45% recorded once. The sequenced sample consisted of blood. The receptors stem from a woman aged 40 to 50 with Graves' hyperthyroidism.

The chain's CDR3 is CASSQVSRPSSYEQYF. The CDR3 DNA reads as TGTGCCAGCAGCCAAGTAAGCAGACCGAGCTCCTACGAGCAGTACTTC. This chain joins TRBV14 and TRBJ2-7; D not resolved. The CDR3 loop spans 16 amino acids. CDR1 is SGHDN, CDR2 FVKESK, per germline. V was cut by 1 base and J by 0 bases, with 13 bases left in between.

In this sample, this clonotype turned up many times. The chain employs TRBV7-6 and TRBJ2-7; D is undetermined. V lost 0 bases, J lost 7 bases, and 13 bases lay in between. CDR1 SGHVS and CDR2 FNYEAQ come from the germline V gene. The CDR3 runs 14 residues. This chain's CDR3 is CASSLAYPPREQYF. The CDR3 DNA sequence: TGTGCCAGCAGCTTAGCGTACCCGCCCAGGGAGCAGTACTTC.

This clonotype came up many times. The chain employs TRBV5-7 and TRBJ1-2, with D possibly matching TRBD1 (5 bases). TRBV5-7 is sorted into the ORF group, with uncertain function. This CDR3 is built from 13 residues. Trimming took off 1 base at V and 5 bases at J, with 9 bases between the two ends. CDR3: CASSLRGPYGYTF. CDR3 DNA sequence: TGTGCCAGCAGCTTGAGGGGACCGTATGGCTACACCTTC.

This clonotype appeared a few times. The rearrangement joins TRBV29-1 to TRBJ2-7, with TRBD1 identical over 11 bases. This CDR3 contains 16 residues. Germline V lookup: CDR1 SQVTM, CDR2 ANQGSEA. V shed 7 bases and J 0 bases; nucleotides not matched to a gene: 11. DNA for the CDR3: TGCAGCGGGACAGGGGGCCTGGCTAGCGACTCCTACGAGCAGTACTTC. Amino acid sequence: CSGTGGLASDSYEQYF.

This clonotype was seen only once. The chain has TRBV9 and TRBJ1-1, with TRBD1 matching over 11 bases. Trimming at V came to 4 bases and at J to 7 bases, leaving 15 bases not matched to a gene. The length of the CDR3 is 17 residues. CDR1 SGDLS and CDR2 YYNGEE come from the germline V gene. CDR3 nucleotide sequence: TGTGCCAGCAGCCAAGATCCCCTCGGACAGGGGGCGTATGAAGCTTTCTTT. As protein: CASSQDPLGQGAYEAFF. The variable domain in full, completed from reference TRBV9 and TRBJ1-1, reads DSGVTQTPKHLITATGQRVTLRCSPRSGDLSVYWYQQSLDQGLQFLIQYYNGEERAKGNILERFSAQQFPDLHSELNLSSLELGDSALYFCASSQDPLGQGAYEAFFGQGTRLTVV.

Regarding this clonotype: This may come from a read error, since a much larger clone is one base off. The chain combines TRBV10-3 with TRBJ2-2; the match to TRBD1 covers 7 bases. The V and J ends lost 9 bases and 4 bases, in that order; junction bases with no gene match: 8. Germline V gene data show CDR1 as ENHRY and CDR2 as SYGVKD. The CDR3 has 14 residues. CDR3 in amino acids: CAMQGQSSTGELFF. The CDR3 DNA follows: TGTGCCATGCAGGGACAGTCGAGCACCGGGGAGCTGTTTTTT.

This chain connects TRBV4-2 to TRBJ1-5; D unresolved. The V gene's germline CDR1 is LGHNA and CDR2 YNFKEQ. Between the trimmed V and J ends, which lost 2 bases and 1 base, there was a span of 12 bases. This CDR3 region has 16 residues. The chain's CDR3 is CASSQLFLPSNQPQHF. CDR3 coding DNA: TGTGCCAGCAGCCAATTGTTCCTCCCGAGCAATCAGCCCCAGCATTTT.

In the case of this clonotype: The junction departs from the called germline gene at one end, perhaps through a read error. The chain is built from TRBV7-9 and TRBJ1-5, with TRBD1 identical over 10 bases. This CDR3 spans 15 amino acids. From germline, CDR1 is SEHNR and CDR2 FQNEAQ (reference sequence). As DNA, the CDR3 is TGTGCCAGCAGCTTTGGGGACAGGGGTGATCAGCCCCGGCATTTT. This encodes CASSFGDRGDQPRHF.

Only a few counts were recorded for this clonotype. The chain has TRBV7-8 and TRBJ2-5, with 15 nucleotides matching TRBD2. Trimming removed 8 bases from V and 5 bases from J; junction bases left unmatched: 12. The CDR3 has 17 amino acids. Per the germline V gene, CDR1 is SGHVS and CDR2 is FQNEAQ. The CDR3 protein is CASGLPPGTSGRETQYF. In nucleotides, the CDR3 is TGTGCCAGCGGCCTCCCCCCGGGGACTAGCGGGAGGGAGACCCAGTACTTC.

The chain couples TRBV25-1 to TRBJ1-1; 9 bases agree with TRBD1. There are 12 residues in the CDR3. V was clipped by 4 bases and J by 8 bases; unmatched bases: 2. Germline assignment: CDR1 MGHDK and CDR2 SYGVNS. The CDR3 DNA reads TGTGCCAGCAGTGCGACAGGGGGAGAAGCTTTCTTT. Its protein is CASSATGGEAFF.

This clonotype occurred many times. This chain joins TRBV3-1 and TRBJ2-7; D is unclear. V shed 6 bases and J shed 6 bases, with 18 bases lying between them. CDR1 is LGHDT and CDR2 is YNNKEL in the germline V gene (reference sequence). The CDR3 totals 14 residues. CDR3 amino acids: CASSPTSSSLEQYF. The CDR3 DNA sequence: TGTGCCAGCAGTCCGACTTCCTCTTCACTCGAGCAGTACTTC.

The gene calls are TRBV7-2 and TRBJ2-7; D possibly matches TRBD1 or TRBD2 (6 bases each). CDR3 length: 14 residues. V lost 5 bases to trimming and J lost 2 bases, with 13 bases between them. The germline V gene has CDR1 SGHTA and CDR2 FQGNSA. In DNA form, the CDR3 reads TGTGCCAGCAGCGTGGGGGGCAACCCCTACGAGCAGTACTTC. It yields the protein CASSVGGNPYEQYF.

This clonotype was observed a handful of times. The CDR3 nucleotides read TGTGCCAGCAGCGGGGGACAGGGGGCACATGGCTACACCTTC. Residues: CASSGGQGAHGYTF. V is TRBV7-2 and J is TRBJ1-2, with 12 bases fitting TRBD1. The CDR3 has 14 residues. The V segment lost 5 bases and the J segment 6 bases; nucleotides outside the gene matches: 4. CDR1 SGHTA and CDR2 FQGNSA come from the germline V gene.

This clonotype has a handful of counts. V gene TRBV20-1 combines with J gene TRBJ2-5; 9 bases match TRBD2. The V and J ends lost 4 bases and 3 bases, in that order; junction bases with no gene match: 6. The CDR3 contains 14 residues. CDR1 and CDR2 (germline): DFQATT, SNEGSKA (reference sequence). The CDR3 sequence is CSAKPLAGKETQYF. The CDR3 nucleotides are TGCAGTGCTAAGCCTCTAGCGGGGAAAGAGACCCAGTACTTC.

This clonotype occurred a few times. V gene TRBV12-3 or TRBV12-4 combines with J gene TRBJ1-2; possible D gene TRBD1, 5 bases. The CDR3 runs to 15 residues. V lost 6 bases and J 2 bases, leaving 16 bases between the germline ends. The DNA of the CDR3 is TGTGCCAGCAGATATCAAACGGGACTCAACTATGGCTACACCTTC. The encoded protein is CASRYQTGLNYGYTF.